A single sample gave rise to the 27 T cell receptor beta chains below, sequenced in a study of regulatory T cells in long-lasting Graves disease. Arm-PCR of CDR3 regions and iRepertoire HTBI primers were used to build TCR beta libraries. TCRdb recomputed calls from the multiplex PCR reads with MiXCR, one row per CDR3 protein. The table lists about 450,000 distinct CDR3 sequences, less than 20% of them singletons, with about 10% in the top ten. This sample's time point: newly diagnosed GD, antithyroid drugs for less than 3 months. Researchers made the TCR library from RNA that was extracted from PBMCs. This same sample was also part of a study on T cells in Graves' hyperthyroidism and ophthalmopathy.

The sequencing used peripheral blood mononuclear cells (PBMCs), collected at new diagnosis, from a patient treated with antithyroid drugs. Receptors originate from a woman aged 30 to 39 with Graves disease.

This clonotype was counted at least ten times. The genes are TRBV15 and TRBJ2-1; 7 bases fit TRBD2. V shed 1 base, J shed 7 bases, and the junction held 7 bases outside the gene matches. Germline CDR1 LNHNV, CDR2 YYDKDF (reference sequence). This CDR3 has 15 residues. The CDR3 loop is CATSRAGGRGNEQFF. CDR3 in DNA: TGTGCCACCAGCAGAGCGGGAGGACGGGGAAATGAGCAGTTCTTC.

The table lists this clonotype with many counts. The chain recombines TRBV12-3 or TRBV12-4 with TRBJ1-1; D is perhaps TRBD1 (5 bases). Trimming took 4 bases from V and 3 from J, leaving 18 bases between them. The CDR3 consists of 16 residues. CDR3 in DNA: TGTGCCAGCAGTTGGTTTCTCGAGGGAGGGGACACTGAAGCTTTCTTT. As protein: CASSWFLEGGDTEAFF.

This clonotype has a count of ten or more. The chain is built from TRBV7-8 and TRBJ2-7, with 8 bases lining up with TRBD1. The CDR3 loop spans 13 amino acids. CDR1 SGHVS and CDR2 FQNEAQ come from the germline V gene. V trimming: 4 bases; J trimming: 6 bases; junction bases outside the gene matches: 5. The CDR3 nucleotides are TGTGCCAGCAGCTCGGACAGGGTCGGCGAGCAGTACTTC. This codes for CASSSDRVGEQYF. Together with reference TRBV7-8 and TRBJ2-7, the CDR3 gives the full variable domain: GAGVSQSPRYKVAKRGQDVALRCDPISGHVSLFWYQQALGQGPEFLTYFQNEAQLDKSGLPSDRFFAERPEGSVSTLKIQRTQQEDSAVYLCASSSDRVGEQYFGPGTRLTVT.

The rearrangement links TRBV7-6 to TRBJ1-3; the D gene is possibly TRBD1 (5 bases). Deletions cut 2 bases from V and 4 bases from J, with 12 bases between. CDR1 is SGHVS and CDR2 is FNYEAQ in the germline V gene. This CDR3 region has 15 residues. The DNA for the CDR3 is TGTGCCAGCAGCTTAATCCAGGGACCAGGAAACACCATATATTTT. It codes for CASSLIQGPGNTIYF.

A note on this clonotype: This sequence may be a read error, since a much larger clone differs from it by one base. This chain uses TRBV20-1 with TRBJ1-5; a possible D gene is TRBD1 (5 bases). V gave up 6 bases and J gave up 2 bases, with 17 bases separating them. CDR3 length: 15 amino acids. Germline V gives CDR1 DFQATT, CDR2 SNEGSKA (reference sequence). CDR3 sequence (DNA): TGCAGTGCCGCATCCGGGGGGTTTGGCAATCAGCCCCAGCATTTT. Amino acids: CSAASGGFGNQPQHF.

This clonotype has a count of ten or more. The chain couples TRBV2 to TRBJ2-5; 10 bases are shared with TRBD2. The CDR3 is 15 amino acids. Trimming took 5 bases from V and 2 from J; bases not matched to a gene: 5. The V gene's germline CDR1 is SNHLY and CDR2 FYNNEI. The CDR3 loop is CASSPQTSGQETQYF. The CDR3 DNA reads as TGTGCCAGCAGTCCCCAGACTAGCGGGCAAGAGACCCAGTACTTC.

This rearrangement joins TRBV6-1 to TRBJ2-7; TRBD1 aligns across 9 bases. Germline-derived CDR1 and CDR2 are MNHNS and SASEGT. The CDR3 has 12 residues. The V segment lost 11 bases and the J segment 1 base; nucleotides outside the gene matches: 3. DNA for the CDR3: TGTGCCGCGGGACAGGGTTCCTACGAGCAGTACTTC. It codes for CAAGQGSYEQYF.

The chain couples TRBV15 to TRBJ1-1, with a weak D call TRBD1 (5 bases). Germline V gene lookup returns CDR1 LNHNV and CDR2 YYDKDF (reference sequence). The V end lost 2 bases, the J end lost 6 bases, and 13 bases lay between the germline ends. The CDR3 contains 14 residues. Here the CDR3 reads CATSRSRGGAEAFF. DNA for the CDR3: TGTGCCACCAGCAGATCCCGGGGGGGGGCTGAAGCTTTCTTT.

This clonotype has ten or more counts. This chain joins TRBV19 and TRBJ2-5; 9 bases agree with TRBD2. Germline lookup yields CDR1 LNHDA and CDR2 SQIVND (reference sequence). The CDR3 spans 13 residues. V was clipped by 5 bases and J by 7 bases; unmatched bases: 5. The CDR3 nucleotides read TGTGCCAGTAGTGGTCTAGCGGGAATGACCCAGTACTTC. Protein product: CASSGLAGMTQYF.

This clonotype was found many times. This chain joins TRBV10-3 and TRBJ2-1, with 7 positions matching TRBD2. The CDR3 is made up of 15 amino acids. The trim removed 2 bases at V and 3 bases at J, leaving 4 bases unmatched. Germline CDR1 ENHRY, CDR2 SYGVKD. DNA of the CDR3: TGTGCCATCAGTGAGGGGCTAGCGGACTACAATGAGCAGTTCTTC. This gives the protein CAISEGLADYNEQFF.

This chain joins TRBV3-1 and TRBJ2-7; D remains ambiguous. Trimming took 0 bases from V and 5 from J, leaving 5 bases between them. Germline CDR1 reads LGHDT; CDR2 reads YNNKEL (reference sequence). This CDR3 is 12 amino acids long. CDR3 DNA: TGTGCCAGCAGCCAAGATGGTGACGAGCAGTACTTC. It encodes CASSQDGDEQYF.

Regarding this clonotype: The likely explanation is a read error, given a far larger clone one base away. The rearrangement joins TRBV7-3 to TRBJ1-1; 8 positions agree with TRBD1. Germline V CDR1 and CDR2: SGHTA, FQGTGA. The CDR3 contains 17 residues. V shed 6 bases, J shed 1 base, and the junction held 13 bases outside the gene matches. The CDR3 DNA follows: TGTGCCAGCAGTGAAGTGGGACAGGCGACCGGGAACACTGAAGCTTTCTTT. This sequence encodes CASSEVGQATGNTEAFF. The whole variable domain, remainder taken from reference TRBV7-3 and TRBJ1-1, is GAGVSQTPSNKVTEKGKYVELRCDPISGHTALYWYRQSLGQGPEFLIYFQGTGAADDSGLPNDRFFAVRPEGSVSTLKIQRTERGDSAVYLCASSEVGQATGNTEAFFGQGTRLTVV.

This clonotype was recorded a few times. The chain employs TRBV6-2 or TRBV6-3 and TRBJ2-2, with 7 bases fitting TRBD2. Germline CDR1 reads MNHEY; CDR2 reads SVGEGT. This CDR3 region has 15 residues. V shed 5 bases, J shed 4 bases, and the junction held 7 bases outside the gene matches. CDR3 sequence (DNA): TGTGCCAGCAGTGTAGGGAGGGTCGGCACCGGGGAGCTGTTTTTT. It yields the protein CASSVGRVGTGELFF.

This chain uses TRBV24-1 with TRBJ2-2; TRBD1 is a possible D gene (6 bases). Between the trimmed V and J ends, which lost 1 base and 2 bases, there was a span of 10 bases. This CDR3 is 16 amino acids long. The germline V gene encodes CDR1 KGHDR and CDR2 SFDVKD. The CDR3 here is CATSDFGTPNTGELFF. DNA of the CDR3: TGTGCCACCAGTGATTTCGGGACACCCAACACCGGGGAGCTGTTTTTT.

This clonotype occurred many times. The chain couples TRBV7-9 to TRBJ2-1, with D possibly matching TRBD2 (5 bases). This CDR3 comprises 13 residues. Per the germline V gene, CDR1 is SEHNR and CDR2 is FQNEAQ (reference sequence). V dropped 5 bases and J dropped 4 bases, with 9 bases sitting between them. CDR3 bases: TGTGCCAGCAGCGGCAGACTATACAATGAGCAGTTCTTC. Translated, it gives CASSGRLYNEQFF.

This clonotype was counted ten times or more. This chain joins TRBV15 and TRBJ1-5; unclear D gene. V shed 8 bases and J shed 1 base, with 9 bases lying between them. From germline, CDR1 is LNHNV and CDR2 YYDKDF (reference sequence). The CDR3 is 13 residues long. CDR3 in DNA: TGTGCCACCGCGCTCTGGAGCAATCAGCCCCAGCATTTT. Its translation is CATALWSNQPQHF.

This clonotype appeared many times. V usage is TRBV12-3 or TRBV12-4 and J usage is TRBJ1-3; D unclear. V was pared by 10 bases and J by 2 bases, with 15 bases between. The CDR3 loop spans 14 amino acids. In nucleotides, the CDR3 is TGTGCCACCAAGTCGGCAGTCCCTGGAAACACCATATATTTT. Its translation: CATKSAVPGNTIYF.

This clonotype has a count of ten or more. This sequence joins TRBV28 and TRBJ1-1, with 8 positions matching TRBD1. CDR3 length: 14 amino acids. Germline CDR1 is MDHEN and CDR2 is SYDVKM. The junction had 8 bases not matched to a gene; V was cut back by 5 bases and J by 6 bases. This CDR3 reads CASSLRSGGPEAFF. The CDR3 DNA reads as TGTGCCAGCAGTCTCCGGTCAGGGGGCCCTGAAGCTTTCTTT. Using reference TRBV28 and TRBJ1-1 for the parts outside the CDR3, the full variable domain is DVKVTQSSRYLVKRTGEKVFLECVQDMDHENMFWYRQDPGLGLRLIYFSYDVKMKEKGDIPEGYSVSREKKERFSLILESASTNQTSMYLCASSLRSGGPEAFFGQGTRLTVV.

This clonotype came up a few times. J is TRBJ2-1 and V is TRBV5-1; 9 nucleotides agree with TRBD2. The CDR3 covers 15 residues. Germline loops: CDR1 SGHRS, CDR2 YFSETQ. Unmatched junction bases numbered 5, after V lost 3 bases and J lost 4 bases. The CDR3 DNA sequence: TGCGCCAGCAGCTCTGGACTAGCGATTTACAATGAGCAGTTCTTC. This gives the protein CASSSGLAIYNEQFF.

This clonotype was observed at least ten times. This chain joins TRBV30 and TRBJ1-2; 7 bases agree with TRBD1. The CDR3 is made up of 13 amino acids. Germline-derived CDR1 and CDR2 are GTSNPN and SVGIG (reference sequence). Germline trimming cut 6 bases from V and 4 bases from J; bases unmatched to any gene: 8. The DNA of the CDR3 is TGTGCCTGCATTCTAGGGGGCAGCTATGGCTACACCTTC. This translates into CACILGGSYGYTF.

Only a few counts were recorded for this clonotype. The chain has TRBV15 and TRBJ1-6, with 9 bases lining up with TRBD1. CDR1 LNHNV and CDR2 YYDKDF come from the germline V gene (reference sequence). V shed 3 bases and J 14 bases; nucleotides not matched to a gene: 8. CDR3 length equals 14 residues. The CDR3 loop reads CATSSRTGDRALHF. The CDR3 nucleotides are TGTGCCACCAGCAGCCGGACAGGGGATAGGGCCCTCCACTTT. The full variable domain, completed using reference TRBV15 and TRBJ1-6, is DAMVIQNPRYQVTQFGKPVTLSCSQTLNHNVMYWYQQKSSQAPKLLFHYYDKDFNNEADTPDNFQSRRPNTSFCFLDIRSPGLGDTAMYLCATSSRTGDRALHFGNGTRLTVT.

The J gene is TRBJ2-2, the V gene TRBV19, with D unresolved. The CDR3 has 13 amino acids. Trimming took off 11 bases at V and 6 bases at J, with 16 bases between the two ends. CDR1 and CDR2 (germline): LNHDA, SQIVND (reference sequence). The DNA for the CDR3 is TGTGCCGCCATAGGAGTTCCCCCCGGGGAGCTGTTTTTT. Translating it yields CAAIGVPPGELFF.

This clonotype was seen ten or more times. The chain is built from TRBV7-3 and TRBJ2-2; weak D call: TRBD2 (6 bases). The CDR3 runs 15 residues. Trimming shortened V by 5 bases and J by 4 bases, and 14 bases separated the two germline ends. Looked up from germline, CDR1 is SGHTA and CDR2 is FQGTGA. For the CDR3, the DNA is TGTGCCAGCAGCCCCCGCCGTAGCGGCACCGGGGAGCTGTTTTTT. It codes for CASSPRRSGTGELFF.

This clonotype was counted at least ten times. The junction departs from the called germline gene at one end, perhaps through a read error. The chain couples TRBV5-1 to TRBJ2-3; TRBD2 matches at 12 bases. This CDR3 contains 16 residues. Germline V gives CDR1 SGHRS, CDR2 YFSETQ. The CDR3, as DNA: TGTGCCAGCAGTTTTGGACTAGCGGGGTACACAGATACGCAGTATTTT. Amino acid sequence: CASSFGLAGYTDTQYF.

The V call is TRBV10-3, the J call TRBJ2-7; TRBD1 matches at 7 bases. The V gene end was trimmed by 7 bases and the J gene end by 4 bases; junction bases not matched to a gene: 7. The CDR3 is made up of 13 amino acids. CDR1 is ENHRY, CDR2 SYGVKD, per germline. The CDR3 here is CAITPGQTYEQYF. Here the CDR3 DNA reads TGTGCCATCACCCCGGGACAGACTTACGAGCAGTACTTC.

The chain recombines TRBV2 with TRBJ2-1, with TRBD2 matching 7 bases. J lost 9 bases, V lost 6 bases, and 14 bases had no gene match. Per germline, CDR1 SNHLY and CDR2 FYNNEI. The CDR3 sequence is 15 residues long. CDR3 nucleotides: TGTGCCAGCAGCCGGACTGGCGGGAGTTATGGTGAGCAGTTCTTC. Translation: CASSRTGGSYGEQFF.

This clonotype appeared many times. The rearrangement joins TRBV5-1 to TRBJ2-3; 14 positions agree with TRBD2. The CDR3 is 17 amino acids. Per germline, CDR1 SGHRS and CDR2 YFSETQ. Trimming took 4 bases from V and 2 from J; bases not matched to a gene: 6. CDR3 in amino acids: CASSAGTSGSVTDTQYF. The CDR3 DNA reads TGCGCCAGCAGCGCGGGGACTAGCGGGAGTGTCACAGATACGCAGTATTTT.